Listed here is a single T cell receptor (beta chain). In germline, CDR1 is SSHAT, CDR2 FNYEAQ (reference sequence). This CDR3 spans 16 amino acids. The germline V and J ends were trimmed by 0 bases and 5 bases, with 13 bases remaining between them. This sample was taken from a study of blood T cells in healthy people across ages. The second PCR ran 7 to 11 cycles with a sample-barcoded 5' primer and J-beta primers. TCRdb called the 5' RACE reads again in MiXCR, with one record for every CDR3 protein. The table includes 700,000 to 900,000 distinct CDR3 sequences, roughly 24% detected once. Separately, the same data were catalogued under a study of T cells of mothers and their children. That publication notes: A few mothers and their six children, all healthy Caucasians, donated.

This receptor was taken from a boy aged 5-17 years in good health. The sequenced sample consisted of blood. This chain links TRBV7-7 with TRBJ2-2; D is unresolved. The CDR3 protein is CASSLAGSGVTGELFF. The CDR3 region has the DNA TGTGCCAGCAGCTTAGCCGGGTCTGGGGTGACCGGGGAGCTGTTTTTT.